Listed here is a single T cell receptor beta chain. Its specificity is not known. The data were taken from a study of T-cell memory formation after mild COVID-19. Across the whole study: Among the donors, TCR clusters were largely specific to each donor.

TCRdb reanalysed the 5' RACE reads using MiXCR and keeps one entry per CDR3 protein. This sample yields 250,000 to 350,000 distinct CDR3 sequences, of which approximately 19% are seen a single time; roughly 21% belongs to the top ten. Whole-study findings and limits: Researchers report contracting CD4+ clones mostly in CM and EM, with CD8+ clones in EMRA. Contracting clones from day 15 to 85 showed balanced CD4/CD8; later expanders favored CD4+.

Trimming removed 7 bases at V and 7 bases at J, with 11 bases between. The CDR3 loop spans 13 amino acids. Germline CDR1 is MNHEY and CDR2 is SMNVEV (reference sequence). The receptor was derived from a young man who had mild COVID-19 (a few samples of this study predate the infection). Cell type and time point are not known. Sequencing was done on a sample of PBMCs or a T cell subset sorted from them (not recorded which). The gene calls are TRBV27 and TRBJ1-6, with D possibly matching TRBD1 (6 bases). The CDR3 region is CASTTGKNSPLHF. In DNA form, the CDR3 reads TGTGCCAGCACCACAGGGAAAAATTCACCCCTCCACTTT.